The clone carrying this T cell receptor beta chain was picked up a small number of times. As yet, its antigen is unknown. TCRdb ran MiXCR on the 5' RACE reads and lists one entry per CDR3 protein. Among some 400,000 distinct CDR3 sequences listed, 20% to 25% were seen once. The sample comes from a study of CD8 T cells in ankylosing spondylitis. Findings and limits, study-wide: Researchers reportedly found disease-linked clones significantly enriched in matched ankylosing spondylitis synovial fluid. Ankylosing spondylitis blood appeared to be characterized by a TCR beta motif of eight highly homologous variants.

CDR1 and CDR2 (germline): LNHDA, SQIVND (reference sequence). The CDR3 is made up of 17 amino acids. V shed 1 base and J 2 bases; nucleotides not matched to a gene: 9. This TCR derives from a male donor with ankylosing spondylitis. Sequencing was carried out using blood, either unsorted or a sorted T cell fraction (not recorded which). The chain is built from TRBV19 and TRBJ2-7, with 9 bases identical to TRBD1. The CDR3 sequence is CASSIGEWGQGTYEQYF. For the CDR3, the DNA is TGTGCCAGTAGTATAGGGGAATGGGGACAGGGAACCTACGAGCAGTACTTC.